These 13 T cell receptor beta chains came from one sample sequenced in a study of cytomegalovirus exposure and HLA in healthy donors. PCR primers comprised 60 Vbeta and 13 Jbeta primers. The table came from immunoSEQ multiplex PCR; TCRdb's copy has only in-frame clones and leaves some out. The sample shows some 180,000 clones, roughly 74% of them seen only once. Sequencing input: PBMCs. The receptors stem from a woman aged 30 to 39 in good health and CMV-seronegative.

The chain carries TRBV5-1 and TRBJ2-2, with D perhaps matching TRBD2 (6 bases). Trimming removed 4 bases from V and 7 bases from J, with 23 bases in between. The CDR3 extends over 17 amino acids. From germline, CDR1 is SGHRS and CDR2 YFSETQ. Here the CDR3 DNA reads TGCGCCAGCAGCCAAACCTCCGGGACTGTGGGGGTCGGGGAGCTGTTTTTT. It specifies CASSQTSGTVGVGELFF.

This clone appeared a single time. The chain recombines TRBV14 with TRBJ1-2, with D possibly being TRBD1 (5 bases). V lost 1 base and J lost 4, with 16 bases in between. Germline lookup yields CDR1 SGHDN and CDR2 FVKESK. The CDR3 contains 16 residues. The DNA of the CDR3 is TGTGCCAGCAGCCAAGTCGGCAGGGCAGCGGGCTATGGCTACACCTTC. Residues: CASSQVGRAAGYGYTF.

The chain recombines TRBV6-5 with TRBJ1-2; the D gene is possibly TRBD1 (5 bases). This CDR3 has 15 residues. V shed 0 bases and J shed 8 bases, with 16 bases lying between them. Germline V gene sequence: CDR1 MNHEY, CDR2 SVGAGI. The CDR3 reads CASSYSLSRGGGYTF. As DNA, the CDR3 is TGTGCCAGCAGTTACTCTTTGTCGAGGGGAGGCGGCTACACCTTC.

This clone was counted between two and nine times. This chain links TRBV28 with TRBJ2-7, with unresolved D. V was shortened by 5 bases and J by 2 bases, with 10 bases between the two germline ends. This CDR3 is 13 amino acids long. Per the germline V gene, CDR1 is MDHEN and CDR2 is SYDVKM. This CDR3 is CASSTPQTYEQYF. CDR3 bases: TGTGCCAGCAGTACCCCACAAACCTACGAGCAGTACTTC.

CDR3 coding DNA: TGCGCCAGCAGCCAAGGGGGGGGGCTAAATCAGCCCCAGCATTTT. It specifies CASSQGGGLNQPQHF. The rearrangement joins TRBV4-1 to TRBJ1-5; D is perhaps TRBD1 (6 bases). The CDR3 totals 15 residues. Germline-derived CDR1 and CDR2 are MGHRA and YSYEKL. Between the trimmed V and J ends, which lost 1 base and 4 bases, there was a span of 11 bases.

The genes are TRBV30 and TRBJ2-1; possibly TRBD2 for D (7 bases). V was cut by 4 bases and J by 2 bases, with 24 bases left in between. CDR1 and CDR2 (germline): GTSNPN, SVGIG (reference sequence). This CDR3 has 18 residues. Here the CDR3 reads CAWTGGLGGGNPYNEQFF. The CDR3 DNA follows: TGTGCCTGGACTGGGGGGTTAGGGGGAGGGAACCCCTACAATGAGCAGTTCTTC.

The chain uses TRBV5-1 and TRBJ1-4, with D uncertain. Per germline, CDR1 SGHRS and CDR2 YFSETQ. The length of the CDR3 is 15 residues. V shed 4 bases and J shed 8 bases, with 18 bases lying between them. CDR3 amino acids: CASSPGLLWEEKLFF. The CDR3 DNA follows: TGCGCCAGCAGCCCCGGACTCCTTTGGGAAGAAAAACTGTTTTTT.

This sequence joins TRBV4-2 and TRBJ2-7; 9 bases map to TRBD2. Germline V lookup: CDR1 LGHNA, CDR2 YNFKEQ. V lost 4 bases, J lost 4 bases, and 8 bases stayed unmatched. The CDR3 is 15 amino acids. Written as DNA, the CDR3 is TGTGCCAGCAGCCCCCCCGGACTAGCGATTTACGAGCAGTACTTC. This codes for CASSPPGLAIYEQYF.

The chain employs TRBV7-3 and TRBJ2-3; D might be TRBD2 (6 bases). The CDR3 has 16 residues. Germline V gives CDR1 SGHTA, CDR2 FQGTGA. The V and J ends lost 2 bases and 5 bases respectively, with 17 bases between them. The CDR3: CASSLRRAGSGDTQYF. The CDR3 DNA reads as TGTGCCAGCAGCTTACGACGGGCGGGAAGTGGAGATACGCAGTATTTT.

This clone was recorded once. The V and J genes are TRBV27 and TRBJ2-1; D ambiguous. This CDR3 is 13 amino acids long. Between the trimmed V and J ends, which lost 5 bases and 6 bases, there was a span of 11 bases. In germline, CDR1 is MNHEY, CDR2 SMNVEV (reference sequence). CDR3 DNA: TGTGCCAGCAGTGGCAGGCCAATCAATGAGCAGTTCTTC. Its protein product is CASSGRPINEQFF.

This chain joins TRBV30 and TRBJ1-2; possible D gene TRBD1, 6 bases. V shed 0 bases and J shed 4 bases, with 6 bases lying between them. CDR3 length equals 12 residues. CDR1 is GTSNPN, CDR2 SVGIG, per germline (reference sequence). The CDR3, as DNA: TGTGCCTGGAGTGTACAGGGCTATGGCTACACCTTC. Protein: CAWSVQGYGYTF. Full variable domain (rest looked up from reference TRBV30 and TRBJ1-2): SQTIHQWPATLVQPVGSPLSLECTVEGTSNPNLYWYRQAAGRGLQLLFYSVGIGQISSEVPQNLSASRPQDRQFILSSKKLLLSDSGFYLCAWSVQGYGYTFGSGTRLTVV.

This clone came up a few times. The genes are TRBV19 and TRBJ1-2, with TRBD1 as a possible D gene (6 bases). Looked up from germline, CDR1 is LNHDA and CDR2 is SQIVND (reference sequence). The CDR3 is 14 residues long. Trimming took off 7 bases at V and 2 bases at J, with 14 bases between the two ends. CDR3: CASTTGYPNYGYTF. The CDR3 nucleotides read TGTGCCAGTACAACAGGGTACCCAAACTATGGCTACACCTTC. The full variable domain, rest sourced from reference TRBV19 and TRBJ1-2, is DGGITQSPKYLFRKEGQNVTLSCEQNLNHDAMYWYRQDPGQGLRLIYYSQIVNDFQKGDIAEGYSVSREKKESFPLTVTSAQKNPTAFYLCASTTGYPNYGYTFGSGTRLTVV.

The V gene is TRBV6-6, the J gene TRBJ1-3; D is perhaps TRBD1 (5 bases). Germline V gene sequence: CDR1 MNHNY, CDR2 SVGAGI (reference sequence). Trimming shortened V by 10 bases and J by 0 bases, and 19 bases separated the two germline ends. The CDR3 totals 16 residues. The CDR3 loop is CATRDGGRSSGNTIYF. Written as DNA, the CDR3 is TGTGCCACCCGGGACGGGGGACGGAGCTCTGGAAACACCATATATTTT.